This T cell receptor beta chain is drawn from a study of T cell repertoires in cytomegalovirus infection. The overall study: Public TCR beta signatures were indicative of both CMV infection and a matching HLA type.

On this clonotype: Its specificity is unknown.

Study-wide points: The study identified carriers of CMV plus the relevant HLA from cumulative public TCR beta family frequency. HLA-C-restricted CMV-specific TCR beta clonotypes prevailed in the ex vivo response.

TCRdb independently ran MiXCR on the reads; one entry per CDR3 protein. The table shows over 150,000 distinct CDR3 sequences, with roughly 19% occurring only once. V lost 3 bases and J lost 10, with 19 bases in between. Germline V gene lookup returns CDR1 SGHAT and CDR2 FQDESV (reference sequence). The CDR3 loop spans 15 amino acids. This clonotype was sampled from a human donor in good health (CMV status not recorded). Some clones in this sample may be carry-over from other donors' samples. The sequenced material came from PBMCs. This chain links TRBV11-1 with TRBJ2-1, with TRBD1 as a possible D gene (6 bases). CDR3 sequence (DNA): TGTGCCAGCAGCTTTGGCAGGGCCCTGACAGGCGAGCAGTTCTTC. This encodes CASSFGRALTGEQFF.